The entry below gives a single T cell receptor (beta chain) sequence along with its context. Its target is unknown. The sample belongs to a study of T cell repertoires in cytomegalovirus infection. TCRdb re-derived calls from the reads in MiXCR, one entry per CDR3 protein. Of about 160,000 distinct CDR3 sequences in the sample, approximately 21% were seen once. CDR3 length: 16 amino acids. From germline, CDR1 is SGHTA and CDR2 FQGNSA. Trimming shortened V by 5 bases and J by 2 bases, and 17 bases separated the two germline ends. This clonotype was obtained from a human donor in good health (CMV status not recorded). Some clones in this sample may be carry-over from other donors' samples. The specimen comprised CD8+ T cells from cultured PBMCs, sampled from culture after CMV antigen stimulation. This sequence joins TRBV7-2 and TRBJ2-3; no clear D gene. The CDR3 spells CASSPVVGLLTDTQYF. CDR3 bases: TGTGCCAGCAGCCCCGTGGTGGGGTTACTCACAGATACGCAGTATTTT.